Presented here are 7 T cell receptor beta chains from one specimen sequenced in a study of early stage breast cancer tumors. Here immunoSEQ multiplex PCR was the method, and the copy in TCRdb shows in-frame clones only, minus some. This table holds approximately 2,000 clones, 69% found once. The sequenced material came from normal breast tissue next to the tumor. These receptor sequences come from a person in their 40s with breast cancer.

The chain links TRBV21-1 to TRBJ2-5; TRBD1, the table's D call, was not compared with the DNA. TRBV21-1 constitutes a pseudogene. This CDR3 has 17 residues. CDR3 in DNA: TGTGCCAGCACCCAGGGATGGGTAGGACAGGGAAGAGAGACCCAGTACTTC. Translation gives CASTQGWVGQGRETQYF.

This clone was detected once. This chain connects TRBV10-3 to TRBJ1-3, with 9 bases identical to TRBD1. This CDR3 region has 14 residues. Germline lookup yields CDR1 ENHRY and CDR2 SYGVKD. V shed 6 bases, J shed 4 bases, and the junction held 4 bases outside the gene matches. The CDR3 DNA sequence: TGTGCCATCAGCGGGACAGGGTCGGGAAACACCATATATTTT. Its translation is CAISGTGSGNTIYF.

V is TRBV23-1 and J is TRBJ2-1; 10 positions match TRBD1. TRBV23-1 is an ORF for which the function is uncertain. V trimming: 4 bases; J trimming: 4 bases; junction bases outside the gene matches: 4. The CDR3 extends over 15 amino acids. CDR3 nucleotides: TGCGCCAGCAGTCGAGACAGGGGGCCATACAATGAGCAGTTCTTC. The encoded protein is CASSRDRGPYNEQFF.

V gene TRBV28 combines with J gene TRBJ2-3, with TRBD1 matching 9 bases. Germline V gives CDR1 MDHEN, CDR2 SYDVKM. CDR3 length: 14 amino acids. The J segment lost 5 bases and the V segment lost 4 bases, leaving 4 bases of the junction unmatched. The CDR3 region has the DNA TGTGCCAGCAGTTCGGACAGGGGTTTAGATACGCAGTATTTT. Its protein is CASSSDRGLDTQYF.

The V and J genes are TRBV4-1 and TRBJ2-3; possibly TRBD2 for D (6 bases). Germline V gives CDR1 MGHRA, CDR2 YSYEKL. The CDR3 totals 15 residues. V lost 0 bases and J 2 bases, leaving 9 bases between the germline ends. CDR3 region: CASSQDWRATDTQYF. CDR3 bases: TGCGCCAGCAGCCAAGATTGGAGGGCCACAGATACGCAGTATTTT.

The chain employs TRBV20-1 and TRBJ2-1; D remains unclear. The germline gives CDR1 DFQATT, CDR2 SNEGSKA (reference sequence). The V and J ends lost 6 bases and 5 bases respectively, with 8 bases between them. The CDR3 sequence is 11 residues long. The CDR3 here is CSAYLNNEQFF. CDR3 in DNA: TGCAGTGCCTATCTCAACAATGAGCAGTTCTTC.

The rearrangement uses TRBV5-4 and TRBJ2-7; 7 bases align to TRBD2. Germline V lookup: CDR1 SGHNT, CDR2 YYREEE (reference sequence). CDR3 length: 14 residues. Unmatched junction bases numbered 8, after V lost 2 bases and J lost 6 bases. The CDR3 region is CASSFRTRPFEQYF. CDR3 coding DNA: TGTGCCAGCAGCTTCAGGACTAGGCCTTTCGAGCAGTACTTC.